The sequence of this TCR beta chain was determined in a study of blood T cells in healthy people across ages. The CDR3 consists of 16 residues. Germline CDR1 SGHRS, CDR2 YFSETQ. The V and J ends lost 6 bases and 3 bases, in that order; junction bases with no gene match: 8. This clonotype was observed a few times. Together with a sample-barcoded 5' primer, a J-beta primer mix was included in a second PCR lasting roughly 6 to 12 cycles. Samples each returned at least 2.5 million CDR3-containing paired-end reads. TCRdb fed the 5' RACE reads into MiXCR, producing one record per CDR3 protein. The data contain 1,300,000 or so distinct CDR3 sequences, approximately 63% of them singletons.

The sequenced sample consisted of blood. V is TRBV5-1 and J is TRBJ2-2; 10 positions match TRBD1. The clonotype was recovered from a man between 18 and 35 years old in good health. CDR3 amino acids: CASNLRQGADTGELFF. The CDR3 DNA is TGCGCCAGCAACCTCCGACAGGGGGCGGACACCGGGGAGCTGTTTTTT.